The clone carrying this TCR beta chain was recorded a few times. The antigen is undetermined. For the second PCR, which ran for about 6 to 11 cycles, a sample-barcoded 5' primer and a J-beta primer mix were used. A template-switch adaptor containing 12 random nucleotides labeled each cDNA molecule. TCRdb re-derived calls from the 5' RACE reads in MiXCR, one entry per CDR3 protein. The repertoire includes 700,000 to 850,000 distinct CDR3 sequences, around half of them detected once, and around 40% sits in the top ten. This record belongs to a study of blood T cells in healthy people across ages. Study-level results: Older individuals had lower TCR beta diversity per million T cells (the decline was roughly linear). Estimates drawn from one million T cells were deemed to understate diversity.

V was trimmed by 5 bases and J by 4 bases, leaving 15 bases between them. The V gene's germline CDR1 is PRHDT and CDR2 FYEKMQ (reference sequence). The CDR3 consists of 14 residues. Sample: blood. The clonotype comes from an elderly man in good health. This chain links TRBV13 with TRBJ2-7, with D perhaps TRBD1 or TRBD2 (5 bases each). The CDR3: CASSPRGAEYEQYF. In DNA, the CDR3 is TGTGCCAGCAGCCCACGAGGGGCGGAGTACGAGCAGTACTTC.